The clone carrying this T cell receptor (beta chain) was observed a single time. The antigen is unknown. The sample is drawn from a study of cytomegalovirus exposure and HLA in healthy donors. Study observations and caveats: It was confirmed in vitro that a few of the CMV-associated chains were specific for CMV antigens.

Between the trimmed V and J ends, which lost 5 bases and 5 bases, there was a span of 15 bases. This CDR3 has 14 residues. The germline CDR1 and CDR2 sequences are MDHEN and SYDVKM. The primer mix had 60 Vbeta and 13 Jbeta primers. TCRdb's copy holds only in-frame clones and misses some; the assay was immunoSEQ multiplex PCR. Of fewer than 140,000 clones in the sample, 70% to 80% were seen once. The sequence came from a female donor in good health and CMV-seronegative. This rearrangement joins TRBV28 to TRBJ1-1; D gene ambiguous. Sequencing was carried out using PBMCs. CDR3 amino acids: CASSPPRRRTEAFF. In DNA form, the CDR3 reads TGTGCCAGCAGTCCCCCTCGGAGGCGGACTGAAGCTTTCTTT.